This passage covers 11 T cell receptor beta chains from one sample sequenced in a study of OX40 agonist ivuxolimab in advanced cancers. The data were produced by immunoSEQ multiplex PCR, yet TCRdb's version contains in-frame clones alone and is incomplete. The table records about 110,000 clones, 90% of them present only once. The sample here was CD4+ or CD8+ T cells sorted from blood, taken in a trial of the OX40 agonist ivuxolimab. The receptor source for this set is an adult with an advanced solid tumor such as melanoma, head and neck, liver or kidney cancer.

This clone was seen once. The V and J genes are TRBV18 and TRBJ1-5; 7 bases fit TRBD1. The length of the CDR3 is 20 residues. Germline V gene data show CDR1 as KGHSH and CDR2 as LQKENI. With V trimmed by 3 bases and J by 3 bases, 20 bases remained unmatched. CDR3 bases: TGTGCCAGCTCACCCTTGAAAAGGACAGGTGCCAGTCTAATCAATCAGCCCCAGCATTTT. Translation: CASSPLKRTGASLINQPQHF.

This chain links TRBV5-1 with TRBJ2-3; D tentatively fits TRBD1 or TRBD2 (6 bases each). CDR1 SGHRS and CDR2 YFSETQ come from the germline V gene. Deletions cut 0 bases from V and 4 bases from J, with 12 bases between. The CDR3 runs 15 residues. CDR3 protein: CASSLAGAESDTQYF. The CDR3 nucleotides read TGCGCCAGCAGCTTGGCGGGGGCCGAGTCAGATACGCAGTATTTT.

The chain is built from TRBV30 and TRBJ1-1; D is uncertain. CDR1 and CDR2 from the germline V gene are GTSNPN and SVGIG (reference sequence). CDR3 length: 13 residues. The V end lost 1 base, the J end lost 1 base, and 7 bases lay between the germline ends. The CDR3: CAWSGAANTEAFF. The CDR3 DNA reads TGTGCCTGGAGTGGGGCCGCGAACACTGAAGCTTTCTTT.

This sequence joins TRBV2 and TRBJ2-3; TRBD2 aligns across 10 bases. This CDR3 is built from 16 residues. The germline V gene encodes CDR1 SNHLY and CDR2 FYNNEI. The ends lost 2 bases at V and 4 bases at J; junction bases unmatched: 6. CDR3 protein: CASSEKRGGRADTQYF. In DNA form, the CDR3 reads TGTGCCAGCAGTGAAAAGCGGGGGGGCCGGGCAGATACGCAGTATTTT. The full variable domain, rest sourced from reference TRBV2 and TRBJ2-3, is EPEVTQTPSHQVTQMGQEVILRCVPISNHLYFYWYRQILGQKVEFLVSFYNNEISEKSEIFDDQFSVERPDGSNFTLKIRSTKLEDSAMYFCASSEKRGGRADTQYFGPGTRLTVL.

V and J are TRBV4-2 and TRBJ2-1; 10 bases match TRBD2. Losses at the gene ends were 1 base for V and 3 bases for J; bases not matched to a gene: 3. This CDR3 has 16 residues. Germline V lookup: CDR1 LGHNA, CDR2 YNFKEQ. CDR3 loop: CASSQGAGGLYNEQFF. DNA of the CDR3: TGTGCCAGCAGCCAAGGAGCGGGGGGGCTCTACAATGAGCAGTTCTTC.

V usage is TRBV30 and J usage is TRBJ2-5; the D gene is possibly TRBD2 (5 bases). Looked up from germline, CDR1 is GTSNPN and CDR2 is SVGIG (reference sequence). This CDR3 has 14 amino acids. V gave up 0 bases and J gave up 2 bases, with 10 bases separating them. CDR3 region: CAWSVGLFQETQYF. The DNA of the CDR3 is TGTGCCTGGAGTGTCGGACTTTTTCAAGAGACCCAGTACTTC.

This chain uses TRBV6-4 with TRBJ2-2, with D unclear. Trimming left V 6 bases short and J 5 bases short, with 13 bases between. The CDR3 is 14 residues long. Germline CDR1 and CDR2: MRHNA and SNTAGT. The CDR3 here is CASRGTWDTGELFF. CDR3 nucleotide sequence: TGTGCCAGCAGAGGAACTTGGGATACCGGGGAGCTGTTTTTT.

This chain connects TRBV5-1 to TRBJ1-1; D remains ambiguous. The CDR3 has 17 amino acids. Germline CDR1 and CDR2: SGHRS and YFSETQ. The V end was cut by 3 bases, the J end by 0 bases, with 18 bases between. CDR3 DNA: TGCGCCAGCAGCTCCGCGGACCAACAGCGACTGAACACTGAAGCTTTCTTT. Protein: CASSSADQQRLNTEAFF.

Concerning this clone itself: A read error may account for a junction end that differs from germline. This CDR3 reads CASSQDQGPNRPQHF. CDR3 nucleotide sequence: TGCGCCAGCAGCCAAGATCAGGGCCCTAATCGGCCCCAGCATTTT. The J gene is TRBJ1-5, the V gene TRBV4-1; D may be TRBD1 (5 bases). The CDR3 spans 15 residues. Germline CDR1 reads MGHRA; CDR2 reads YSYEKL.

In the case of this clone: In the same sample, other DNA sequences code for this CDR3. V gene TRBV18 combines with J gene TRBJ1-4, with D possibly being TRBD1 (5 bases). CDR1 is KGHSH, CDR2 LQKENI, per germline. V was clipped by 0 bases and J by 8 bases, with 7 bases between them. The CDR3 runs 13 residues. Written as DNA, the CDR3 is TGTGCCAGCTCACCACCGACAGTAGAAAAACTGTTTTTT. It yields the protein CASSPPTVEKLFF. Supplemented by reference TRBV18 and TRBJ1-4, the full variable domain reads NAGVMQNPRHLVRRRGQEARLRCSPMKGHSHVYWYRQLPEEGLKFMVYLQKENIIDESGMPKERFSAEFPKEGPSILRIQQVVRGDSAAYFCASSPPTVEKLFFGSGTQLSVL.

The chain carries TRBV19 and TRBJ2-5; 9 bases fit TRBD1. This CDR3 has 14 amino acids. CDR1 and CDR2 (germline): LNHDA, SQIVND (reference sequence). The trim removed 5 bases at V and 4 bases at J, leaving 5 bases unmatched. The CDR3 sequence is CASSPNRGRETQYF. The CDR3 DNA reads TGTGCCAGTAGTCCTAACAGGGGGCGAGAGACCCAGTACTTC.